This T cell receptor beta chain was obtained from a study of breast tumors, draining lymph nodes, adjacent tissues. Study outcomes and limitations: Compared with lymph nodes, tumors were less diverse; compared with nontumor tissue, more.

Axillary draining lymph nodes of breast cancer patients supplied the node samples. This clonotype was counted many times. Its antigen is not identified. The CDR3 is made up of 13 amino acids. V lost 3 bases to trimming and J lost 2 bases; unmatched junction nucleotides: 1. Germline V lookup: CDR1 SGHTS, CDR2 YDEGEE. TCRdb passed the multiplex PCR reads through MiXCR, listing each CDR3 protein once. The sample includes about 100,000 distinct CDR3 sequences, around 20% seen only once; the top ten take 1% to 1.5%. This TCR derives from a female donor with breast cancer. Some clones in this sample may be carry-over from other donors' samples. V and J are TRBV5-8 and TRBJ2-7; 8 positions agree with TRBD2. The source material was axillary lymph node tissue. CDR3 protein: CASSSLAAYEQYF. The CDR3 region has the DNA TGTGCCAGCAGCTCACTAGCGGCCTACGAGCAGTACTTC.